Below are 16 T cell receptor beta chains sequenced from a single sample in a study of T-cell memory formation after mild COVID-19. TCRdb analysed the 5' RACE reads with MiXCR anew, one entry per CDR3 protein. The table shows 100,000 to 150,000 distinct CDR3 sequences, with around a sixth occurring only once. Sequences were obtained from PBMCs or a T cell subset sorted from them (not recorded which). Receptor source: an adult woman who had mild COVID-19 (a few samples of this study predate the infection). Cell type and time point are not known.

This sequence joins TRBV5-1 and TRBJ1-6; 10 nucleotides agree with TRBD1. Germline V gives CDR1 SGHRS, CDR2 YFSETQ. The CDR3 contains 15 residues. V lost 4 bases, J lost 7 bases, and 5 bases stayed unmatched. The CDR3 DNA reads TGCGCCAGCAGCCCGGGACAGGGGATGAATTCACCCCTCCACTTT. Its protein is CASSPGQGMNSPLHF.

DNA of the CDR3: TGCGCCAGCAGCTTGCGGCTAGCGGGAGACGTACAAGAGACCCAGTACTTC. It encodes CASSLRLAGDVQETQYF. The chain has TRBV5-1 and TRBJ2-5, with 10 bases identical to TRBD2. Germline CDR1 reads SGHRS; CDR2 reads YFSETQ. The CDR3 has 17 residues. V trimming: 1 base; J trimming: 2 bases; junction bases outside the gene matches: 8.

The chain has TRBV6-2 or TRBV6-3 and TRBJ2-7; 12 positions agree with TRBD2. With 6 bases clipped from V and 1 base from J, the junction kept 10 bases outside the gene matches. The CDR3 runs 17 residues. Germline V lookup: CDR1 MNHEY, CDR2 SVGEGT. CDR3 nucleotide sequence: TGTGCCAGCAGCCACGGGACTAGCGGGCCTTTTTCCTACGAGCAGTACTTC. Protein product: CASSHGTSGPFSYEQYF.

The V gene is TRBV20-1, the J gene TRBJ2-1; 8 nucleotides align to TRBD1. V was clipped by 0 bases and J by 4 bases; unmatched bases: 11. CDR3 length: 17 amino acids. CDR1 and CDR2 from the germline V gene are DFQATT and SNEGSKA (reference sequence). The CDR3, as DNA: TGCAGTGCTAGAGATCTTTGGGCGACAGGGGAGTACAATGAGCAGTTCTTC. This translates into CSARDLWATGEYNEQFF.

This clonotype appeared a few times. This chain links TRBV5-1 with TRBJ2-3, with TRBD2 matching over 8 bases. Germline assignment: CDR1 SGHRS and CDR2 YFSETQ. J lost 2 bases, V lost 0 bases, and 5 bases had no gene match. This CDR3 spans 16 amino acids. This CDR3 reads CASSLDLGGATDTQYF. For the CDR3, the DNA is TGCGCCAGCAGCTTGGATCTCGGGGGGGCCACAGATACGCAGTATTTT.

DNA for the CDR3: TGTGCCAGCAGCTTAACCGGGACAGCTAGCACAGATACGCAGTATTTT. Translating it yields CASSLTGTASTDTQYF. The chain uses TRBV11-2 and TRBJ2-3; TRBD1 matches 7 bases. Losses at the gene ends were 2 bases for V and 0 bases for J; bases not matched to a gene: 5. CDR3 length: 16 amino acids. Germline V gives CDR1 SGHAT, CDR2 FQNNGV.

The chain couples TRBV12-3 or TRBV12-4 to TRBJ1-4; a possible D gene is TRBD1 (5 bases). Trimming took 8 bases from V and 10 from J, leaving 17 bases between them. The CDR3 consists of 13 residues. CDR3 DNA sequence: TGTGCCAGCCGTGGGACGGGGCGGGGAAAACTGTTTTTT. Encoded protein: CASRGTGRGKLFF.

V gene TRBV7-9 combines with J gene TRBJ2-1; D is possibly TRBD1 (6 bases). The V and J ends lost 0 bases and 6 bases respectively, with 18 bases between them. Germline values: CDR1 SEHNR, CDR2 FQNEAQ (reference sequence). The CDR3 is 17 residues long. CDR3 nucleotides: TGTGCCAGCAGCTTAGCGGGGGCGCTTATACGGCTCAATGAGCAGTTCTTC. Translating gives CASSLAGALIRLNEQFF. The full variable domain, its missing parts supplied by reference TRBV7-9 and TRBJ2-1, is DTGVSQNPRHKITKRGQNVTFRCDPISEHNRLYWYRQTLGQGPEFLTYFQNEAQLEKSRLLSDRFSAERPKGSFSTLEIQRTEQGDSAMYLCASSLAGALIRLNEQFFGPGTRLTVL.

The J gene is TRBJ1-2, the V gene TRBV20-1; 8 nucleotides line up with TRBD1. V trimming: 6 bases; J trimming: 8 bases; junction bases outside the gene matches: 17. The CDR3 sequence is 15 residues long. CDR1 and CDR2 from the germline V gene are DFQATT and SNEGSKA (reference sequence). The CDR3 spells CSAIDRTGYLDGYTF. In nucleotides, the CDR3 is TGCAGTGCAATTGACCGGACAGGGTATTTGGACGGCTACACCTTC.

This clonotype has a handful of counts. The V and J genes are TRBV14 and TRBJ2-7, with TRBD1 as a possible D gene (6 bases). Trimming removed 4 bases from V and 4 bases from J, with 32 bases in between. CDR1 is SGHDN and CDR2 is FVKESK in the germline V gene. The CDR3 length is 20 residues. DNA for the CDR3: TGTGCCAGCAGCCGAACTGTCATCGGCAGGGGTGCTCGTTGGAGGTACGAGCAGTACTTC. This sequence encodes CASSRTVIGRGARWRYEQYF.

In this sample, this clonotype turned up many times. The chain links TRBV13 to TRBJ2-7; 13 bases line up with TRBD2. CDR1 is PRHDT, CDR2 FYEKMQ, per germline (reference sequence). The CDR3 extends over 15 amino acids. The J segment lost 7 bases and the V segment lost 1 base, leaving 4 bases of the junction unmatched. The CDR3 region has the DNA TGTGCCAGCAGCTTAGCCGGGACTAGCGGGAAGGAGCAGTACTTC. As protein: CASSLAGTSGKEQYF.

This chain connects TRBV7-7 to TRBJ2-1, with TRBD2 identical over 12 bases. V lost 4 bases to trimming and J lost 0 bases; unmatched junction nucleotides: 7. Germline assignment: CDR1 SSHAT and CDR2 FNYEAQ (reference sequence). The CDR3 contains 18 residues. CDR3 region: CASSSRTSGAPSYNEQFF. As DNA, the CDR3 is TGTGCCAGCAGCTCTAGGACTAGCGGGGCTCCCTCCTACAATGAGCAGTTCTTC.

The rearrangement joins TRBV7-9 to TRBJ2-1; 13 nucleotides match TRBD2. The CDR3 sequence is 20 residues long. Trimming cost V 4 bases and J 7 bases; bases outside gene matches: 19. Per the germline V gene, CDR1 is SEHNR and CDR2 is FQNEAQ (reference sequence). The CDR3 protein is CASSSTVTSGRRGLWNEQFF. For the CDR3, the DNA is TGTGCCAGCAGCTCCACCGTGACTAGCGGGAGGAGGGGTTTGTGGAATGAGCAGTTCTTC.

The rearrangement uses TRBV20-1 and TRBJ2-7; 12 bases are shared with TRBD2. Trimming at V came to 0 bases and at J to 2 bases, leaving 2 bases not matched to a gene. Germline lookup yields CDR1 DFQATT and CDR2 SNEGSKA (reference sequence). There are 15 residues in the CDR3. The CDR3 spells CSARERTSGTYEQYF. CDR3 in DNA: TGCAGTGCTAGAGAACGGACTAGCGGGACCTACGAGCAGTACTTC.

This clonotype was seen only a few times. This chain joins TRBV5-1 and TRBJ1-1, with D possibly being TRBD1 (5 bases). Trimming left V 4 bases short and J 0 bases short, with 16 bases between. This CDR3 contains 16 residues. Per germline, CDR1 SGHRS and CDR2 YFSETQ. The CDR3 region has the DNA TGCGCCAGCAGCCCGAACCCGACAGCTATGAACACTGAAGCTTTCTTT. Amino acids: CASSPNPTAMNTEAFF.

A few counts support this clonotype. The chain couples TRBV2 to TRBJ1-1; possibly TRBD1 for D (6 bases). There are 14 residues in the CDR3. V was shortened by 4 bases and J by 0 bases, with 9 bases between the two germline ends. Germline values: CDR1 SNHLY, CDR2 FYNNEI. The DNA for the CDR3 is TGTGCCAGCAGTGGCGGGACAATGAACACTGAAGCTTTCTTT. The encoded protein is CASSGGTMNTEAFF.